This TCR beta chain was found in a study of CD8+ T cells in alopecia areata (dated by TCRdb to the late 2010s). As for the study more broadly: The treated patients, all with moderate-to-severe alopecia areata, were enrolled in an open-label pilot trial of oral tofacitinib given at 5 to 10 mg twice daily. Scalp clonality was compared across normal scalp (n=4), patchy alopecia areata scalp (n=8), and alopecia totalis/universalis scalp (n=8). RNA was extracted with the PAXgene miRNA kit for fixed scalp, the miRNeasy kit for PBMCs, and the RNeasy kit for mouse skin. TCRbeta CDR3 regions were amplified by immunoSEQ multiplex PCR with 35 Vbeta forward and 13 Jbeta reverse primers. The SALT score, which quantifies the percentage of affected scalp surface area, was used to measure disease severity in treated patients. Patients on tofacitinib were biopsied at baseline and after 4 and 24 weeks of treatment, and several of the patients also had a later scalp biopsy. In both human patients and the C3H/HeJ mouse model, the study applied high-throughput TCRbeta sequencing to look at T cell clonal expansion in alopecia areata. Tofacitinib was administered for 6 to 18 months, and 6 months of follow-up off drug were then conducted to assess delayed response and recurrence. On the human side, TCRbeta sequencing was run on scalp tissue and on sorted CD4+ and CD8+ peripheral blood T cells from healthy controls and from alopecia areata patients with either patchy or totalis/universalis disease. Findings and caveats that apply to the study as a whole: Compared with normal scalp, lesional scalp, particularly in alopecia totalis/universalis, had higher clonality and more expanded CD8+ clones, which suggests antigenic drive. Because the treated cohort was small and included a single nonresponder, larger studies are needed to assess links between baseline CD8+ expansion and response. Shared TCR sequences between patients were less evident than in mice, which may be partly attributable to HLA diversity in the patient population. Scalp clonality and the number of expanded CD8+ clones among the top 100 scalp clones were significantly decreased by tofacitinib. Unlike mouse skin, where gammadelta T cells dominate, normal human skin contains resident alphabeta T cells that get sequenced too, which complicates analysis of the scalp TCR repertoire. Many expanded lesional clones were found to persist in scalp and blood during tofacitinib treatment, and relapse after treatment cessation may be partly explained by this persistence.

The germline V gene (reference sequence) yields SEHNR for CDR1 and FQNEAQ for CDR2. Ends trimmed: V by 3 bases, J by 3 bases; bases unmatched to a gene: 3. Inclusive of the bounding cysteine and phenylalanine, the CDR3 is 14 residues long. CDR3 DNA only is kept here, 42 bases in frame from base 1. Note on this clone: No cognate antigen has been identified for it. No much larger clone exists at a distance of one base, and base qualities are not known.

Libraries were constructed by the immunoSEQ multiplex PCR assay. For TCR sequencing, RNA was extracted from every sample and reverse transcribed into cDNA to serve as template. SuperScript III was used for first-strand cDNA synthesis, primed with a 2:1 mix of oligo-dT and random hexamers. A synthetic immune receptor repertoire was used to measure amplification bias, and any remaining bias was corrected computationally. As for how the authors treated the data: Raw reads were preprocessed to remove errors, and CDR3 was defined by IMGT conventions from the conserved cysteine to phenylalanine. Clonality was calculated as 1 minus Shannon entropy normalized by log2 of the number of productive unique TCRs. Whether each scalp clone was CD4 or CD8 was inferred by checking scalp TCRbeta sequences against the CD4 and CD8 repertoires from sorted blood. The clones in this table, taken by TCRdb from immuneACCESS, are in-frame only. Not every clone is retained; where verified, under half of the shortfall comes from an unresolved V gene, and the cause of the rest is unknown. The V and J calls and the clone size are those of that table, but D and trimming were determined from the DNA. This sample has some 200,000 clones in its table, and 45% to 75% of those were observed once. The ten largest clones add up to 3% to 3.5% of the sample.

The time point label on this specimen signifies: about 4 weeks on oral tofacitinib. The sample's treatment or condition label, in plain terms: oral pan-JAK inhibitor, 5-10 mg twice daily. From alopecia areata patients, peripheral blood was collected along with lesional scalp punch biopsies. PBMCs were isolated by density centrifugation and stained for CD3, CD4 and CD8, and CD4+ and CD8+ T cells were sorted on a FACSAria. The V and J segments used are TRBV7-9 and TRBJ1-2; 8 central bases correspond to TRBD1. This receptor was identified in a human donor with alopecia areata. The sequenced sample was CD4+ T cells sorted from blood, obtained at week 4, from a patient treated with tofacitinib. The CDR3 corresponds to CASSLGTGDYGYTF. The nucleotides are TGTGCCAGCAGCTTGGGGACAGGTGACTATGGCTACACCTTC.